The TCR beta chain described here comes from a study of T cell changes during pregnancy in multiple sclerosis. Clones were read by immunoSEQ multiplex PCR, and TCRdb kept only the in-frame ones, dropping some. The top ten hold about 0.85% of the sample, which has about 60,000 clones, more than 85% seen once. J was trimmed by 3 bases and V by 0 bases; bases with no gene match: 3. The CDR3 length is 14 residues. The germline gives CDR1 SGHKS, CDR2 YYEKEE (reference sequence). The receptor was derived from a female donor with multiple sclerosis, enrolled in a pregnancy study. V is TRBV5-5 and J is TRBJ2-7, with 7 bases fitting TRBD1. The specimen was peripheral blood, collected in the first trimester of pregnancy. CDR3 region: CASSLGRQGYEQYF. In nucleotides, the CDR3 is TGTGCCAGCAGCTTGGGGAGACAGGGCTACGAGCAGTACTTC.